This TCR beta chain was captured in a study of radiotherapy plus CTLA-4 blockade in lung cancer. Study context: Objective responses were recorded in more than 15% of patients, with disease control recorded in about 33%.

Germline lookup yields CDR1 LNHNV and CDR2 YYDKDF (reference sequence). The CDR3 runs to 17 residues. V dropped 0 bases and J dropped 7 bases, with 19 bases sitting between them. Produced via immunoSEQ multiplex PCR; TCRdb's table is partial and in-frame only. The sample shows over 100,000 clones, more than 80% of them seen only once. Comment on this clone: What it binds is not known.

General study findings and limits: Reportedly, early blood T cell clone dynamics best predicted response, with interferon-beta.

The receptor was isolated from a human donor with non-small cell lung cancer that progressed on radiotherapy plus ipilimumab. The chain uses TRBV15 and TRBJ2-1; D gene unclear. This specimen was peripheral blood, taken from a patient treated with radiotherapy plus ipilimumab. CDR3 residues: CATSRDLRMSAGNEQFF. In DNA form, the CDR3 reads TGTGCCACCAGCAGAGATTTAAGGATGTCCGCTGGGAATGAGCAGTTCTTC.